This T cell receptor (beta chain) was profiled in a study of blood T cells in healthy people across ages. The count of this clonotype is one. CDR3 length: 14 amino acids. V was cut by 6 bases and J by 2 bases, with 16 bases left in between. The germline CDR1 and CDR2 sequences are DFQATT and SNEGSKA (reference sequence). A second PCR of 7 to 11 cycles used a sample-barcoded 5' primer and a J-beta primer mix. One entry per CDR3 protein results from TCRdb running MiXCR on the 5' RACE reads. The table records around 1,700,000 distinct CDR3 sequences, 25% to 30% of them present only once. This receptor was taken from a woman in her 30s in good health. The sequencing sample was made of blood. The rearrangement uses TRBV20-1 and TRBJ1-2, with a weak D call TRBD1 (6 bases). CDR3 sequence reads: CSANKGQSNYGYTF. CDR3 bases: TGCAGTGCAAATAAAGGACAGTCGAACTATGGCTACACCTTC.